Ten or more counts support the clone carrying this T cell receptor (beta chain). The TCRbeta library incorporated unique molecular identifiers. One entry per CDR3 protein, called by TCRdb with MiXCR from the PCR reads. The sample shows around 96,000 distinct CDR3 sequences, approximately 12% of them seen only once. The data were taken from a study of T-cell reconstitution after alpha-beta-depleted transplantation in children. CDR3 length equals 15 residues. Germline trimming cut 1 base from V and 3 bases from J; bases unmatched to any gene: 3. Germline assignment: CDR1 MGHRA and CDR2 YSYEKL. The input for sequencing was PBMCs from the stem cell graft donor, taken from the stem cell graft. The rearrangement links TRBV4-1 to TRBJ1-2; 9 positions match TRBD1. The source of this sequence is a human donor who donated a stem cell graft to a child with inherited bone marrow failure. CDR3 DNA: TGCGCCAGCAGCCAAGCGGGGACAGGGTACTATGGCTACACCTTC. It yields the protein CASSQAGTGYYGYTF.